Each of the 5 T cell receptor beta chains below was sequenced from the same sample in a study of blood T cell repertoires in COVID-19. TCRdb's copy holds only in-frame clones and misses some; the assay was immunoSEQ multiplex PCR. The sample includes a few hundred thousand clones, around 83% of them seen just once. What was sequenced was peripheral blood. These receptors were collected from a man aged 30-40 years who had recovered from COVID-19.

This chain uses TRBV19 with TRBJ1-5; 8 bases align to TRBD1. The CDR3 loop spans 14 amino acids. Germline values: CDR1 LNHDA, CDR2 SQIVND (reference sequence). V trimming: 5 bases; J trimming: 2 bases; junction bases outside the gene matches: 2. The CDR3 DNA reads as TGTGCCAGTAGTCAGACAGGGGGCAATCAGCCCCAGCATTTT. It yields the protein CASSQTGGNQPQHF.

The chain is built from TRBV7-9 and TRBJ2-5, with a possible D match to TRBD2 (5 bases). V shed 5 bases and J shed 3 bases, with 19 bases lying between them. There are 16 residues in the CDR3. CDR1 is SEHNR, CDR2 FQNEAQ, per germline (reference sequence). CDR3 residues: CASSHRRVSVKETQYF. The CDR3 DNA reads as TGTGCCAGCAGCCACCGGCGGGTTTCGGTAAAAGAGACCCAGTACTTC.

The chain uses TRBV12-3 or TRBV12-4 and TRBJ1-4, with D tentatively TRBD1 (6 bases). The CDR3 is made up of 13 amino acids. Trimming shortened V by 6 bases and J by 7 bases, and 12 bases separated the two germline ends. The CDR3 reads CASRSTGSEKLFF. Written as DNA, the CDR3 is TGTGCCAGCAGATCTACAGGGTCTGAAAAACTGTTTTTT.

The rearrangement joins TRBV5-4 to TRBJ2-3, with a weak D call TRBD1 (5 bases). The V gene's germline CDR1 is SGHNT and CDR2 YYREEE (reference sequence). The CDR3 runs to 16 residues. The ends were cut back, 0 bases at V and 0 bases at J, with 11 bases in the middle. Here the CDR3 reads CASSLGVTASTDTQYF. The CDR3, as DNA: TGTGCCAGCAGCTTGGGGGTGACAGCTAGCACAGATACGCAGTATTTT.

This clone was detected many times. The rearrangement uses TRBV7-9 and TRBJ2-3, with 13 bases that match TRBD2. V was pared by 7 bases and J by 10 bases, with 8 bases of the junction left unmatched. This CDR3 has 14 amino acids. Per the germline V gene, CDR1 is SEHNR and CDR2 is FQNEAQ (reference sequence). The CDR3 reads CASTPGTSGVAQYF. CDR3 sequence (DNA): TGTGCCAGCACCCCCGGGACTAGCGGGGTAGCGCAGTATTTT.